This T cell receptor (beta chain) comes out of a study of radiation and T cells in renal cell carcinoma. Germline-derived CDR1 and CDR2 are LNHDA and SQIVND (reference sequence). This CDR3 is built from 19 residues. Unmatched junction bases numbered 16, after V lost 8 bases and J lost 4 bases. Here immunoSEQ multiplex PCR was the method, and the copy in TCRdb shows in-frame clones only, minus some. The sample holds 100,000 to 150,000 clones, around 80% seen once. The sample's time point: baseline pretreatment blood. Treatment: 15 Gy SBRT to primary tumor, nephrectomy 4 weeks later. The sequences come from blood, collected from a patient whose treatment included radiotherapy and nephrectomy. This sequence originates from a woman aged 55-69 years with renal cell carcinoma. V usage is TRBV19 and J usage is TRBJ2-5; TRBD2 agrees at 16 bases. CDR3 residues: CASSTSGTSGGAVRETQYF. The CDR3 coding sequence is TGTGCCAGTTCCACCTCCGGGACTAGCGGGGGGGCGGTCCGAGAGACCCAGTACTTC.